Below, 3 T cell receptor beta chains from the same sample are listed, as sequenced in a study of OX40 agonist ivuxolimab in advanced cancers. The repertoire was sequenced with immunoSEQ multiplex PCR; TCRdb's copy has only in-frame clones and lacks some. The sample carries fewer than 55,000 clones, roughly 80% recorded once. Sequences were derived from CD4+ or CD8+ T cells sorted from blood, sampled in a trial of the OX40 agonist ivuxolimab. The source of these receptors is an adult with an advanced solid tumor such as melanoma, head and neck, liver or kidney cancer.

This rearrangement joins TRBV6-1 to TRBJ2-4, with 9 nucleotides matching TRBD1. The germline gives CDR1 MNHNS, CDR2 SASEGT. There are 17 residues in the CDR3. Trimming took 4 bases from V and 8 from J; bases not matched to a gene: 15. In nucleotides, the CDR3 is TGTGCCAGCAGTGGAACAGGGGGCCGGGGATTTTCGGACATTCAGTACTTC. Amino acids: CASSGTGGRGFSDIQYF.

This chain links TRBV28 with TRBJ2-5; 14 positions match TRBD2. CDR3 length equals 15 residues. CDR1 and CDR2 (germline): MDHEN, SYDVKM. The junction had 2 bases not matched to a gene; V was cut back by 3 bases and J by 5 bases. CDR3: CASSLGLAGDETQYF. Here the CDR3 DNA reads TGTGCCAGCAGTTTGGGACTAGCGGGAGACGAGACCCAGTACTTC.

This rearrangement joins TRBV7-9 to TRBJ2-7; D is uncertain. Germline V CDR1 and CDR2: SEHNR, FQNEAQ (reference sequence). The V end lost 7 bases, the J end lost 5 bases, and 15 bases lay between the germline ends. CDR3 size: 13 residues. CDR3 DNA sequence: TGTGCCAGCAACCCTGGAAACTCTGACGAGCAGTACTTC. It encodes CASNPGNSDEQYF.